These T cell receptor beta chains were read from a single sample in a study of blood T cell repertoires in COVID-19. The protocol was immunoSEQ multiplex PCR, while the TCRdb copy is restricted to in-frame clones and leaves out a portion. The sample holds approximately 80,000 clones; about 68% are singletons and the top ten take less than 7.5%. Sequencing input: peripheral blood. The origin of the receptors is a man aged 50 to 60 with active or convalescent COVID-19. Both conserved end residues are part of each CDR3. D genes are given only for firm matches. The size field is filled for only some rows; it gives once, few, many or a size class.

J gene | clone size | D gene | V gene | CDR3 protein | CDR3 DNA
TRBJ2-1 | NA | TRBD2 | TRBV11-3 | CASSLESSGEYNEQFF | TGTGCCAGCAGCTTAGAGTCTAGCGGGGAATACAATGAGCAGTTCTTC
TRBJ2-1 | NA | TRBD2 | TRBV18 | CASSPSLAGGVGSYNEQFF | TGTGCCAGCTCACCGTCCTTAGCGGGGGGAGTAGGATCCTACAATGAGCAGTTCTTC
TRBJ1-1 | NA | NA | TRBV18 | CASSPEVMNTEAFF | TGTGCCAGCTCACCGGAGGTTATGAACACTGAAGCTTTCTTT
TRBJ1-1 | many | NA | TRBV18 | CASSPPRATEAFF | TGTGCCAGCTCACCACCGAGAGCTACTGAAGCTTTCTTT
TRBJ1-2 | few | TRBD1 | TRBV4-3 | CASSRTGGSNYGYTF | TGCGCCAGCAGCCGGACAGGGGGCTCTAACTATGGCTACACCTTC
TRBJ1-4 | NA | NA | TRBV11-2 | CASSPLGLFNEKLFF | TGTGCCAGCAGCCCTTTGGGCCTTTTTAATGAAAAACTGTTTTTT
TRBJ2-4 | NA | NA | TRBV7-2 | CASSRGGSPIQYF | TGTGCCAGCAGCCGGGGTGGTTCGCCGATTCAGTACTTC
TRBJ1-5 | NA | NA | TRBV7-2 | CASSFEFIGNQPQHF | TGTGCCAGCAGCTTTGAATTTATAGGCAATCAGCCCCAGCATTTT
TRBJ2-5 | few | NA | TRBV3-1/TRBV3-2 | CASSRGGLETQYF | TGTGCCAGCAGCAGGGGGGGGCTCGAGACCCAGTACTTC
TRBJ1-1 | few | NA | TRBV9 | CASSVAVGGTTEAFF | TGTGCCAGCAGCGTAGCTGTTGGGGGGACCACTGAAGCTTTCTTT
TRBJ2-7 | NA | NA | TRBV11-2 | CASSEWDTTYEQYF | TGTGCCAGCAGCGAATGGGACACCACCTACGAGCAGTACTTC
TRBJ1-4 | many | TRBD1 | TRBV7-2 | CASSARTGAGEKLFF | TGTGCCAGCAGCGCCCGGACAGGGGCAGGAGAAAAACTGTTTTTT
TRBJ2-7 | NA | TRBD2 | TRBV3-1/TRBV3-2 | CASSQDSAGGSSDHEQYF | TGTGCCAGCAGCCAAGACTCGGCGGGGGGCTCCTCGGACCACGAGCAGTACTTC
TRBJ1-1 | few | NA | TRBV20-1 | CSAIKSTEAFF | TGCAGTGCCATCAAGAGCACTGAAGCTTTCTTT
TRBJ2-7 | once | NA | TRBV7-9 | CASSQPAGEQYF | TGTGCCAGCAGCCAGCCCGCGGGCGAGCAGTACTTC
TRBJ2-3 | NA | TRBD1 | TRBV15 | CATKGQPGTDTQYF | TGTGCCACAAAGGGACAGCCAGGCACAGATACGCAGTATTTT
TRBJ1-2 | NA | NA | TRBV5-1 | CASSLRGANYGYTF | TGCGCCAGCAGCTTGCGGGGGGCTAACTATGGCTACACCTTC